The 4 T cell receptor beta chains below were found in one sample sequenced in a study of monozygotic twins with inflammatory bowel disease. TCRdb re-called the 5' RACE reads and gives one entry per CDR3 protein, without DNA. The sample totals some 170,000 distinct CDR3 sequences. Sequenced material: blood. These receptors all stem from a human donor with ulcerative colitis or Crohn's disease, or a healthy co-twin of an affected twin (not recorded which).

This chain uses TRBV6-2 or TRBV6-3 with TRBJ2-1; TCRdb selects TRBD2, and the lack of DNA leaves this call unchecked. This CDR3 contains 17 residues. CDR1 is MNHEY and CDR2 is SVGEGT in the germline V gene. CDR3 protein: CASSYMASGSSYNEQFF.

The chain recombines TRBV4-2 with TRBJ2-1; the D gene TCRdb calls, TRBD1, cannot be checked with no DNA. The CDR3 covers 17 residues. Per germline, CDR1 LGHNA and CDR2 YNFKEQ. CDR3 protein: CASSLGRRGRPYNEQFF.

The chain is built from TRBV27 and TRBJ1-2; the TCRdb call, TRBD1, lacks DNA for checking. There are 15 residues in the CDR3. CDR1 and CDR2 (germline): MNHEY, SMNVEV (reference sequence). The CDR3 loop reads CASVRRPQGNYGYTF.

J is TRBJ2-1 and V is TRBV7-8; lacking DNA, the TRBD1 call made by TCRdb goes unchecked. This CDR3 has 16 residues. Germline V gene lookup returns CDR1 SGHVS and CDR2 FQNEAQ. CDR3 loop: CASSRTGISSYNEQFF.